A selection of T cell receptor beta chains follows, all from one sample in a study of blood T cell repertoires in COVID-19. Data came from immunoSEQ multiplex PCR; TCRdb stores just in-frame clones and leaves some out. The sample lists 130,000 to 150,000 clones; around 85% were seen once. The sequencing sample was made of PBMCs or T cells enriched from blood (not recorded which). These receptors came from a man aged 45 to 65 who had recovered from COVID-19. Each CDR3 is given with its conserved first and last residue. Size is stated for part of the rows, as once, few or many counts, or as a class when the clone is expanded.

abundance | j_gene | v_gene | CDR3aa
- | TRBJ2-2 | TRBV7-8 | CASSSSGGRTGELFF
- | TRBJ2-2 | TRBV7-3 | CASSLNVAGGNLTGELFF
- | TRBJ1-5 | TRBV15 | CATSRDAEVGQQPQHF
- | TRBJ1-1 | TRBV7-9 | CASSLARLANTEAFF
- | TRBJ2-5 | TRBV5-1 | CASSWGLAEETQYF
- | TRBJ1-5 | TRBV4-3 | CASSQDWGGSGQPQHF
- | TRBJ2-1 | TRBV18 | CASSPAGGNEQFF
few | TRBJ1-1 | TRBV30 | CAWILGEGTEAFF
few | TRBJ2-7 | TRBV7-8 | CASSRQTAYEQYF
once | TRBJ2-5 | TRBV19 | CASSIGASAETQYF
- | TRBJ2-3 | TRBV30 | CAWRERGGIDTQYF
- | TRBJ1-1 | TRBV9 | CASSPQGVLYNTEAFF
- | TRBJ2-1 | TRBV4-3 | CASSQEAGPYEQFF
- | TRBJ2-5 | TRBV7-7 | CASSLDRVLYF
once | TRBJ2-5 | TRBV30 | CAWSGEETQYF
few | TRBJ2-2 | TRBV13 | CASSLGGLWNTGELFF
- | TRBJ2-5 | TRBV14 | CASSRSSETQYF
- | TRBJ2-2 | TRBV19 | CASKRTGTTTGELFF